The 9 T cell receptor beta chains below all came from one sample that was sequenced in a study of beta chain features in type 1 diabetes. Sequenced material consisted of expressed TCRB transcripts (all of the isolated RNA was reverse transcribed). Only in-frame clones appear in the TCRdb table, and some are missing; sequencing was by immunoSEQ multiplex PCR. The sample yields about 360,000 clones, 10% to 15% seen once. The sample taken for sequencing was naive CD4+ T cells from blood. These receptors all stem from a man between 18 and 35 years old in good health.

There are a few counts of this clone. The rearrangement uses TRBV7-2 and TRBJ2-1, with 8 bases fitting TRBD1. CDR3 length: 16 amino acids. From germline, CDR1 is SGHTA and CDR2 FQGNSA. The V segment lost 2 bases and the J segment 7 bases; nucleotides outside the gene matches: 10. CDR3 coding DNA: TGTGCCAGCAGCTTAAGGCGGACAGGGTCAAGAAATGAGCAGTTCTTC. Translation: CASSLRRTGSRNEQFF.

The chain carries TRBV7-2 and TRBJ2-2, with 8 bases identical to TRBD2. The length of the CDR3 is 15 residues. Germline loops: CDR1 SGHTA, CDR2 FQGNSA. With 5 bases clipped from V and 6 bases from J, the junction kept 8 bases outside the gene matches. CDR3 amino acids: CASSLGTRGAGELFF. The CDR3 DNA reads TGTGCCAGCAGCCTGGGGACTAGGGGCGCCGGGGAGCTGTTTTTT.

Only a few counts were recorded for this clone. The chain carries TRBV7-9 and TRBJ1-1; D possibly corresponds to TRBD1 (5 bases). Germline V gene lookup returns CDR1 SEHNR and CDR2 FQNEAQ (reference sequence). This CDR3 spans 11 amino acids. Between the trimmed V and J ends, which lost 7 bases and 7 bases, there was a span of 10 bases. This chain's CDR3 is CASTWGDEAFF. The CDR3 DNA reads TGTGCCAGCACCTGGGGGGATGAAGCTTTCTTT. The whole variable domain, remainder taken from reference TRBV7-9 and TRBJ1-1, is DTGVSQNPRHKITKRGQNVTFRCDPISEHNRLYWYRQTLGQGPEFLTYFQNEAQLEKSRLLSDRFSAERPKGSFSTLEIQRTEQGDSAMYLCASTWGDEAFFGQGTRLTVV.

This chain uses TRBV6-5 with TRBJ1-1; perhaps TRBD1 as D (5 bases). CDR1 and CDR2 (germline): MNHEY, SVGAGI. The CDR3 extends over 13 amino acids. The V end lost 1 base, the J end lost 6 bases, and 9 bases lay between the germline ends. CDR3 sequence: CASSYFQGPEAFF. CDR3 bases: TGTGCCAGCAGTTACTTCCAGGGCCCTGAAGCTTTCTTT.

In its sample, this clone was seen a few times. The genes are TRBV2 and TRBJ2-7; 9 bases are a match to TRBD1. V was pared by 10 bases and J by 5 bases, with 9 bases of the junction left unmatched. The CDR3 has 13 amino acids. The germline V gene encodes CDR1 SNHLY and CDR2 FYNNEI. CDR3 sequence: CATRVGTGNEQYF. In DNA, the CDR3 is TGTGCCACGAGGGTCGGGACAGGGAACGAGCAGTACTTC.

With respect to this clone: Within the sample, other DNA sequences also encode this same CDR3. The CDR3 loop is CASSLGQGPYEQYF. The CDR3 coding sequence is TGCGCCAGCAGCTTGGGACAGGGGCCCTACGAGCAGTACTTC. The rearrangement uses TRBV5-1 and TRBJ2-7; 8 positions agree with TRBD1. The junction had 1 base not matched to a gene; V was cut back by 0 bases and J by 2 bases. The length of the CDR3 is 14 residues. CDR1 and CDR2 from the germline V gene are SGHRS and YFSETQ.

This chain uses TRBV10-3 with TRBJ2-7; D remains ambiguous. Deletions cut 2 bases from V and 6 bases from J, with 8 bases between. This CDR3 comprises 12 residues. Germline CDR1 is ENHRY and CDR2 is SYGVKD. CDR3 DNA sequence: TGTGCCATCAGTGAGAGAGAACGCGAGCAGTACTTC. This codes for CAISEREREQYF.

This clone was counted between two and nine times. The chain couples TRBV27 to TRBJ1-1, with D unclear. Germline V CDR1 and CDR2: MNHEY, SMNVEV (reference sequence). This CDR3 spans 12 amino acids. Deletions cut 6 bases from V and 6 bases from J, with 11 bases between. The CDR3 nucleotides are TGTGCCAGCAGCCGAAATCGGGCTGAAGCTTTCTTT. It specifies CASSRNRAEAFF.

This chain joins TRBV7-2 and TRBJ1-1; no reliable D call. From germline, CDR1 is SGHTA and CDR2 FQGNSA. Trimming took off 3 bases at V and 1 base at J, with 6 bases between the two ends. There are 13 residues in the CDR3. CDR3 sequence reads: CASSFGENTEAFF. DNA of the CDR3: TGTGCCAGCAGCTTCGGGGAGAACACTGAAGCTTTCTTT.